This passage covers 25 T cell receptor beta chains from one sample sequenced in a study of shared clonotypes between healthy human individuals. TCRdb's table, derived via immunoSEQ multiplex PCR, lists solely in-frame clones and lacks some. The sample contains roughly 400,000 clones, roughly 96% of which appear only once. The sequenced sample was memory CD8+ T cells sorted from blood. Specified subset: CD45RO+ cells pooled with CCR7-negative TemRA cells. Receptors originate from a man aged 25 to 40 in good health.

V is TRBV2 and J is TRBJ1-5; no reliable D call. The CDR3 consists of 12 residues. Germline V gene lookup returns CDR1 SNHLY and CDR2 FYNNEI. The V and J ends lost 4 bases and 5 bases respectively, with 6 bases between them. The CDR3 nucleotides are TGTGCCAGCAGTGGGAGATATCAGCCCCAGCATTTT. Its protein is CASSGRYQPQHF. Complete variable domain (other parts from reference TRBV2 and TRBJ1-5): EPEVTQTPSHQVTQMGQEVILRCVPISNHLYFYWYRQILGQKVEFLVSFYNNEISEKSEIFDDQFSVERPDGSNFTLKIRSTKLEDSAMYFCASSGRYQPQHFGDGTRLSIL.

The V gene is TRBV19, the J gene TRBJ1-5; the D gene is possibly TRBD1 (6 bases). The V gene's germline CDR1 is LNHDA and CDR2 SQIVND (reference sequence). This CDR3 comprises 15 residues. V was pared by 2 bases and J by 4 bases, with 12 bases between. The CDR3 DNA follows: TGTGCCAGTAGTATAATTGGGGGCACAAATCAGCCCCAGCATTTT. The encoded protein is CASSIIGGTNQPQHF.

The rearrangement joins TRBV20-1 to TRBJ2-3, with D possibly matching TRBD2 (6 bases). Germline CDR1 DFQATT, CDR2 SNEGSKA (reference sequence). The CDR3 contains 11 residues. CDR3 loop: CRTRNTDTQYF. The CDR3 DNA sequence: TGCAGGACTAGAAACACAGATACGCAGTATTTT.

The rearrangement joins TRBV29-1 to TRBJ1-2; D perhaps matches TRBD1 (5 bases). Trimming stripped 4 bases from V and 7 bases from J, with 19 bases between. CDR3 length: 14 residues. CDR1 is SQVTM and CDR2 is ANQGSEA in the germline V gene. The CDR3, as DNA: TGCAGCGTTGTTATTCTGTGGGGGGAAGGTGGCTACACCTTC. Its protein product is CSVVILWGEGGYTF.

The genes are TRBV5-6 and TRBJ2-7; 8 nucleotides line up with TRBD2. Germline V gives CDR1 SGHDT, CDR2 YYEEEE. J gave up 0 bases and V 2 bases, and 1 base lay outside the gene matches. The CDR3 has 14 residues. The CDR3 bases are TGTGCCAGCAGCTTCGGGACTAGCTCCTACGAGCAGTACTTC. Encoded protein: CASSFGTSSYEQYF.

This chain connects TRBV28 to TRBJ1-2; D ambiguous. The V gene's germline CDR1 is MDHEN and CDR2 SYDVKM. With 4 bases removed from V and 3 bases from J, the gap between germline ends came to 9 bases. The length of the CDR3 is 13 residues. DNA of the CDR3: TGTGCCAGCAGTTCCATAGGGTACTATGGCTACACCTTC. Its translation is CASSSIGYYGYTF.

The rearrangement links TRBV27 to TRBJ2-7; maybe TRBD1 (6 bases). V shed 0 bases and J shed 4 bases, with 16 bases lying between them. CDR3 length: 16 residues. The germline V gene has CDR1 MNHEY and CDR2 SMNVEV (reference sequence). The CDR3 coding sequence is TGTGCCAGCAGTTTATCCCTAGGGACACTTCCATACGAGCAGTACTTC. Encoded protein: CASSLSLGTLPYEQYF.

This chain uses TRBV10-3 with TRBJ1-6, with 9 bases lining up with TRBD1. CDR3 size: 16 residues. Per germline, CDR1 ENHRY and CDR2 SYGVKD. V shed 2 bases and J 7 bases; nucleotides not matched to a gene: 6. The CDR3 protein is CAISELLGQGNSPLHF. The DNA for the CDR3 is TGTGCCATCAGTGAGCTACTTGGACAGGGGAATTCACCCCTCCACTTT.

With respect to this clone: The identical CDR3 is also encoded by other nucleotide sequences in the sample. The genes are TRBV6-5 and TRBJ1-1; D is uncertain. V lost 2 bases and J 4 bases, leaving 8 bases between the germline ends. The germline CDR1 and CDR2 sequences are MNHEY and SVGAGI. There are 13 residues in the CDR3. The CDR3 spells CASSYEGSTEAFF. CDR3 sequence (DNA): TGTGCCAGCAGTTACGAAGGGTCCACTGAAGCTTTCTTT.

The V call is TRBV7-2, the J call TRBJ2-3; 11 bases line up with TRBD2. CDR3 length: 15 residues. The V gene end was trimmed by 6 bases and the J gene end by 5 bases; junction bases not matched to a gene: 7. Looked up from germline, CDR1 is SGHTA and CDR2 is FQGNSA. This chain's CDR3 is CASRPIAGGQDTQYF. CDR3 in DNA: TGTGCCAGCAGGCCTATAGCGGGAGGGCAAGATACGCAGTATTTT. The variable domain in full, with the rest retrieved from reference TRBV7-2 and TRBJ2-3, is GAGVSQSPSNKVTEKGKDVELRCDPISGHTALYWYRQSLGQGLEFLIYFQGNSAPDKSGLPSDRFSAERTGGSVSTLTIQRTQQEDSAVYLCASRPIAGGQDTQYFGPGTRLTVL.

This chain joins TRBV10-3 and TRBJ2-2; D gene ambiguous. This CDR3 region has 13 residues. V was cut by 8 bases and J by 2 bases, with 9 bases left in between. Germline loops: CDR1 ENHRY, CDR2 SYGVKD. The CDR3 loop reads CAIRAGNTGELFF. The CDR3, as DNA: TGTGCCATCCGGGCAGGCAACACCGGGGAGCTGTTTTTT.

With respect to this clone: Different DNA sequences within this sample yield the same CDR3. The gene calls are TRBV5-1 and TRBJ2-5; D is ambiguous. V lost 4 bases to trimming and J lost 5 bases, with 3 bases between them. CDR3 length: 10 residues. Germline V gives CDR1 SGHRS, CDR2 YFSETQ. The CDR3 bases are TGCGCCAGCAGCGGGGAGACCCAGTACTTC. It translates to CASSGETQYF.

The V and J genes are TRBV28 and TRBJ2-3; D might be TRBD2 (5 bases). The CDR3 is 13 amino acids. V was clipped by 9 bases and J by 3 bases, with 13 bases between them. Germline V gene sequence: CDR1 MDHEN, CDR2 SYDVKM. The CDR3 nucleotides are TGTGCCAGTAGCGAGGGAAAGACAGATACGCAGTATTTT. Amino acid sequence: CASSEGKTDTQYF. Full variable domain (outside the CDR3, taken from reference TRBV28 and TRBJ2-3): DVKVTQSSRYLVKRTGEKVFLECVQDMDHENMFWYRQDPGLGLRLIYFSYDVKMKEKGDIPEGYSVSREKKERFSLILESASTNQTSMYLCASSEGKTDTQYFGPGTRLTVL.

V and J are TRBV21-1 and TRBJ2-1; the D call TRBD1 from the table was never checked on the DNA. TRBV21-1 is a known pseudogene. This CDR3 has 15 amino acids. The CDR3 DNA is TGTGCCAGCAGCAAACTGGGGGCCGTCTACAATGAGCAGTTCTTC. This translates into CASSKLGAVYNEQFF.

The J gene is TRBJ2-2, the V gene TRBV7-9; TRBD2 matches 9 bases. The CDR3 is 16 residues long. Germline V CDR1 and CDR2: SEHNR, FQNEAQ (reference sequence). J was trimmed by 6 bases and V by 4 bases; bases with no gene match: 9. The CDR3 loop reads CASSSRAGGPAGELFF. The CDR3 bases are TGTGCCAGCAGCTCCCGGGCGGGAGGGCCTGCCGGGGAGCTGTTTTTT.

This clone was picked up one time. V and J are TRBV5-4 and TRBJ2-7; 8 bases map to TRBD2. The CDR3 spans 14 residues. CDR1 and CDR2 from the germline V gene are SGHNT and YYREEE (reference sequence). V shed 2 bases and J 7 bases; nucleotides not matched to a gene: 8. CDR3 DNA sequence: TGTGCCAGCAGCTTAGCGGGAGTGGGGCGGGAGCAGTACTTC. Translated: CASSLAGVGREQYF. The whole variable domain, filled in from reference TRBV5-4 and TRBJ2-7, reads ETGVTQSPTHLIKTRGQQVTLRCSSQSGHNTVSWYQQALGQGPQFIFQYYREEENGRGNFPPRFSGLQFPNYSSELNVNALELDDSALYLCASSLAGVGREQYFGPGTRLTVT.

This chain connects TRBV6-5 to TRBJ2-1; no clear D gene. Germline CDR1 is MNHEY and CDR2 is SVGAGI. The CDR3 runs to 10 residues. The CDR3, as DNA: TGTCCCCGGCTCGTCGATGAGCAGTTCTTC. It translates to CPRLVDEQFF.

V and J are TRBV19 and TRBJ2-7; 10 bases align to TRBD2. This CDR3 has 18 residues. CDR1 is LNHDA, CDR2 SQIVND, per germline (reference sequence). V shed 5 bases and J 0 bases; nucleotides not matched to a gene: 13. CDR3: CASSRQGLASGSSYEQYF. As DNA, the CDR3 is TGTGCCAGTAGTCGACAGGGGTTGGCTAGCGGGAGCTCCTACGAGCAGTACTTC.

The V call is TRBV2, the J call TRBJ2-2; 7 bases are a match to TRBD2. Germline CDR1 reads SNHLY; CDR2 reads FYNNEI. With 2 bases clipped from V and 6 bases from J, the junction kept 3 bases outside the gene matches. This CDR3 region has 14 residues. The DNA for the CDR3 is TGTGCCAGCAGTGAATGGGGAGGGGCCGGGGAGCTGTTTTTT. It yields the protein CASSEWGGAGELFF.

The rearrangement uses TRBV2 and TRBJ1-4, with D hard to call. Trimming pared 4 bases from V and 8 bases from J, leaving 11 bases between. The CDR3 extends over 13 amino acids. CDR1 is SNHLY, CDR2 FYNNEI, per germline. The CDR3 sequence is CASSVISGEKLFF. The CDR3 coding sequence is TGTGCCAGCAGTGTGATTTCGGGGGAAAAACTGTTTTTT.

This clone has just one count. The chain is built from TRBV6-4 and TRBJ2-1, with D uncertain. This CDR3 has 15 residues. Germline V gene data show CDR1 as MRHNA and CDR2 as SNTAGT. Trimming took 6 bases from V and 0 from J, leaving 12 bases between them. In DNA, the CDR3 is TGTGCCAGCAGCCCCTCGGTCCCCTCCTACAATGAGCAGTTCTTC. Translated, it gives CASSPSVPSYNEQFF.

The V call is TRBV9, the J call TRBJ1-2, with TRBD1 as a possible D gene (6 bases). With 2 bases removed from V and 3 bases from J, the gap between germline ends came to 8 bases. CDR3 size: 13 residues. Germline V gene sequence: CDR1 SGDLS, CDR2 YYNGEE. The CDR3 protein is CASSVDRDYGYTF. CDR3 sequence (DNA): TGTGCCAGCAGCGTGGACAGAGACTATGGCTACACCTTC.

This clone was detected only once. The V call is TRBV4-2, the J call TRBJ2-7; D might be TRBD2 (5 bases). The CDR3 runs to 16 residues. Trimming cost V 2 bases and J 0 bases, with 14 bases left between them. In germline, CDR1 is LGHNA, CDR2 YNFKEQ. The CDR3 spells CASSQTRAGRSYEQYF. CDR3 sequence (DNA): TGTGCCAGCAGCCAAACTCGGGCGGGTCGCTCCTACGAGCAGTACTTC.

This clone was recorded once. This chain uses TRBV19 with TRBJ2-4; D is possibly TRBD2 (5 bases). The V end lost 5 bases, the J end lost 0 bases, and 14 bases lay between the germline ends. The CDR3 sequence is 16 residues long. Looked up from germline, CDR1 is LNHDA and CDR2 is SQIVND (reference sequence). CDR3 loop: CASSPEGRLAKNIQYF. CDR3 in DNA: TGTGCCAGTAGTCCTGAGGGTAGACTAGCCAAAAACATTCAGTACTTC. Full variable domain (rest looked up from reference TRBV19 and TRBJ2-4): DGGITQSPKYLFRKEGQNVTLSCEQNLNHDAMYWYRQDPGQGLRLIYYSQIVNDFQKGDIAEGYSVSREKKESFPLTVTSAQKNPTAFYLCASSPEGRLAKNIQYFGAGTRLSVL.

The V and J genes are TRBV6-1 and TRBJ2-7, with 12 positions matching TRBD1. Germline CDR1 MNHNS, CDR2 SASEGT. This CDR3 is built from 15 residues. V lost 6 bases to trimming and J lost 5 bases; unmatched junction nucleotides: 8. The CDR3 reads CASSEGQGAGNEQYF. CDR3 nucleotide sequence: TGTGCCAGCAGCGAGGGACAGGGGGCTGGGAACGAGCAGTACTTC.